The entry below gives a single TCR beta chain sequence along with its context. Antigen unknown. This entry comes from a study of cytomegalovirus exposure and HLA in healthy donors. V lost 0 bases and J 1 base, leaving 14 bases between the germline ends. This CDR3 is 17 amino acids long. Per the germline V gene, CDR1 is SGHVS and CDR2 is FQNEAQ. With 60 Vbeta and 13 Jbeta primers, the PCR was carried out. Sequencing was performed with immunoSEQ multiplex PCR; in TCRdb, only in-frame clones are kept and a portion is missing. The sample shows 140,000 or so clones, 80% to 85% of them seen only once. Study results and caveats: Across HLA loci, a later analysis found differing TCR association rates, with DRB1 most and HLA-C fewest. A later analysis by the authors found several of the most significant clusters apparently linked to common viral pathogens. A later analysis reportedly identified an Asian-associated ancestry cluster as carrying fewer N-insertions than the approximately 620-donor mean. TCR beta chains numbering more than 150 were designated cytomegalovirus-associated.

The chain employs TRBV7-8 and TRBJ2-3; D possibly corresponds to TRBD1 (5 bases). This clonotype was obtained from a male donor in good health and CMV-seronegative. Specimen: PBMCs. CDR3 DNA: TGTGCCAGCAGCTTAGCTTCGGACACTCCCGGCACAGATACGCAGTATTTT. This encodes CASSLASDTPGTDTQYF.